The 10 T cell receptor beta chains in this list originate from one sample, sequenced in a study of blood T cell repertoires in COVID-19. TCRdb's copy holds only in-frame clones and misses some; the assay was immunoSEQ multiplex PCR. The sample has approximately 220,000 clones, roughly nine tenths seen once. The sequenced material came from PBMCs or T cells enriched from blood (not recorded which). These receptors all come from a young woman who had recovered from COVID-19.

The chain joins TRBV9 to TRBJ2-7, with D hard to call. The CDR3 is 15 residues long. The germline V gene encodes CDR1 SGDLS and CDR2 YYNGEE. V was clipped by 2 bases and J by 0 bases, with 12 bases between them. Here the CDR3 reads CASSVGQVHSYEQYF. The DNA of the CDR3 is TGTGCCAGCAGCGTTGGTCAGGTTCACTCCTACGAGCAGTACTTC.

CDR3: CASSPTGGAYTEAFF. CDR3 DNA sequence: TGTGCCAGCTCACCAACAGGGGGCGCGTATACTGAAGCTTTCTTT. V usage is TRBV18 and J usage is TRBJ1-1, with 9 bases that match TRBD1. V was clipped by 2 bases and J by 5 bases; unmatched bases: 6. Per the germline V gene, CDR1 is KGHSH and CDR2 is LQKENI. The CDR3 length is 15 residues.

This sequence joins TRBV11-2 and TRBJ2-7; D gene unclear. CDR1 is SGHAT, CDR2 FQNNGV, per germline. CDR3 size: 15 residues. The ends were cut back, 6 bases at V and 2 bases at J, with 17 bases in the middle. DNA for the CDR3: TGTGCCAGCAGTTTAAGATGGGTTGGAGCCTACGAGCAGTACTTC. It codes for CASSLRWVGAYEQYF.

The rearrangement links TRBV19 to TRBJ1-2, with D perhaps matching TRBD1 (5 bases). Trimming removed 6 bases at V and 4 bases at J, with 18 bases between. Germline values: CDR1 LNHDA, CDR2 SQIVND (reference sequence). The CDR3 spans 15 residues. CDR3 coding DNA: TGTGCCAGTAGCCCAACAGGCCTTAGGCCCTATGGCTACACCTTC. Its protein product is CASSPTGLRPYGYTF.

This chain uses TRBV11-3 with TRBJ2-1; tentatively, D is TRBD1 (6 bases). The CDR3 runs 15 residues. V was trimmed by 5 bases and J by 0 bases, leaving 11 bases between them. The germline CDR1 and CDR2 sequences are SGHNT and YENEEA. CDR3 protein: CASSQGFSSYNEQFF. The CDR3 DNA is TGTGCCAGCAGCCAGGGGTTTAGCTCCTACAATGAGCAGTTCTTC.

The CDR3 nucleotides read TGTGCCAGCAGTAGGTCTAGCGGGGCCGTCACAGATACGCAGTATTTT. This sequence encodes CASSRSSGAVTDTQYF. The chain links TRBV2 to TRBJ2-3; 9 bases match TRBD2. The CDR3 sequence is 16 residues long. V lost 5 bases to trimming and J lost 2 bases; unmatched junction nucleotides: 8. The germline V gene encodes CDR1 SNHLY and CDR2 FYNNEI.

The chain is built from TRBV11-3 and TRBJ2-7; 9 nucleotides match TRBD1. The germline CDR1 and CDR2 sequences are SGHNT and YENEEA. The CDR3 extends over 15 amino acids. J was trimmed by 2 bases and V by 3 bases; bases with no gene match: 5. The CDR3 DNA reads TGTGCCAGCAGCTTCATGGGACAGGGCGCCTACGAGCAGTACTTC. Its protein product is CASSFMGQGAYEQYF. The variable domain in full, with the rest retrieved from reference TRBV11-3 and TRBJ2-7, is EAGVVQSPRYKIIEKKQPVAFWCNPISGHNTLYWYLQNLGQGPELLIRYENEEAVDDSQLPKDRFSAERLKGVDSTLKIQPAELGDSAVYLCASSFMGQGAYEQYFGPGTRLTVT.

V usage is TRBV5-4 and J usage is TRBJ2-7; TRBD1 is a possible D gene (6 bases). The germline gives CDR1 SGHNT, CDR2 YYREEE (reference sequence). The V end was cut by 0 bases, the J end by 3 bases, with 16 bases between. The CDR3 contains 16 residues. The DNA of the CDR3 is TGTGCCAGCAGCTTGGCCCAACGAACAGGGAACTACGAGCAGTACTTC. Protein product: CASSLAQRTGNYEQYF.

This chain links TRBV7-8 with TRBJ1-3, with D possibly being TRBD1 (5 bases). The CDR3 contains 21 residues. Germline V CDR1 and CDR2: SGHVS, FQNEAQ. V was pared by 2 bases and J by 1 base, with 27 bases between. CDR3 sequence: CASSLRVQDPFSLRSGNTIYF. The CDR3 region has the DNA TGTGCCAGCAGCTTAAGGGTACAGGATCCCTTTTCGTTAAGGTCTGGAAACACCATATATTTT.

The rearrangement joins TRBV6-2 or TRBV6-3 to TRBJ1-5, with D possibly TRBD1 on 6 matching bases. The CDR3 consists of 15 residues. V was cut by 6 bases and J by 3 bases, with 15 bases left in between. The germline V gene encodes CDR1 MNHEY and CDR2 SVGEGT. As DNA, the CDR3 is TGTGCCAGCAGCCTACGACAGGCTAACAATCAGCCCCAGCATTTT. Translated, it gives CASSLRQANNQPQHF.